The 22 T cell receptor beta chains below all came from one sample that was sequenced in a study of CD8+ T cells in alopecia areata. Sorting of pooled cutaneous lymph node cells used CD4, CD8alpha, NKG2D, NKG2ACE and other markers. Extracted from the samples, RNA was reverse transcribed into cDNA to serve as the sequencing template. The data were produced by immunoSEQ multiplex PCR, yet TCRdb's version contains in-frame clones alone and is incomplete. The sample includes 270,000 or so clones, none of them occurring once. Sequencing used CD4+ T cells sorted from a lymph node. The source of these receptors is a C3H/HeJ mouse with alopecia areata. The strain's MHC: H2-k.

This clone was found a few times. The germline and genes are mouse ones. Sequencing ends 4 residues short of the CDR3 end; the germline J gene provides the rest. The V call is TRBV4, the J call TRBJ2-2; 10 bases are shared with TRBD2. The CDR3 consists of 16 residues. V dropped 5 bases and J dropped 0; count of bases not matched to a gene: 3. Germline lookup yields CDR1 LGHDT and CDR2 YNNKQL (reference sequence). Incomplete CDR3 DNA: TGTGCCAGCAGCCCCGGACTGGGGGCAAACACCGGG. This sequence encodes CASSPGLGANTG. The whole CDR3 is CASSPGLGANTGQLYF. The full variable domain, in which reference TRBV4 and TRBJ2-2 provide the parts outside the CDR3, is ETAVFQTPNYHVTQVGNEVSFNCKQTLGHDTMYWYKQDSKKLLKIMFSYNNKQLIVNETVPRRFSPQSSDKAHLNLRIKSVEPEDSAVYLCASSPGLGANTGQLYFGEGSKLTVL.

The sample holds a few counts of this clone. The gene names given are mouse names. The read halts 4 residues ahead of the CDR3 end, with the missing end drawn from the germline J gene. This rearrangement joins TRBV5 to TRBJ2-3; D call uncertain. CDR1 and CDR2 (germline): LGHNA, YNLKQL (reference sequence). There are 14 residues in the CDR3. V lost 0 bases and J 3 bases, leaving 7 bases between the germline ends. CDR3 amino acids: CASSQEAQAETLYF. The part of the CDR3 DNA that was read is TGTGCCAGCAGCCAAGAGGCACAGGCAGAA.

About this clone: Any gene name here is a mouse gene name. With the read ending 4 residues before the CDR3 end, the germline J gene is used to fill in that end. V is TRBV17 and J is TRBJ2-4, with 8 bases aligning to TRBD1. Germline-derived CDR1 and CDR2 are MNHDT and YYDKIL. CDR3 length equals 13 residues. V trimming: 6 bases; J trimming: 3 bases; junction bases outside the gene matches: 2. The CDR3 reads CASSHRGQNTLYF. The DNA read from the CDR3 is TGTGCTAGCAGCCACAGGGGGCAAAAC. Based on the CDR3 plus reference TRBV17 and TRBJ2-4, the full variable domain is DTTVKQNPRYKLARVGKPVNLICSQTMNHDTMYWYQKKPNQAPKLLLFYYDKILNREADTFEKFQSSRPNNSFCSLYIGSAGLEYSAMYLCASSHRGQNTLYFGAGTRLSVL.

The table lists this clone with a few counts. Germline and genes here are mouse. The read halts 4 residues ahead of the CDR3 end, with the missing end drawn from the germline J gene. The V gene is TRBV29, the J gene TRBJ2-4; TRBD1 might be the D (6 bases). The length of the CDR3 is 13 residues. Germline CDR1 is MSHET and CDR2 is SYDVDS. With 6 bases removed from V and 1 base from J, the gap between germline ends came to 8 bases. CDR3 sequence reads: CASRRQGQNTLYF. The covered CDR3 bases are TGTGCTAGCAGGAGACAGGGTCAAAAC.

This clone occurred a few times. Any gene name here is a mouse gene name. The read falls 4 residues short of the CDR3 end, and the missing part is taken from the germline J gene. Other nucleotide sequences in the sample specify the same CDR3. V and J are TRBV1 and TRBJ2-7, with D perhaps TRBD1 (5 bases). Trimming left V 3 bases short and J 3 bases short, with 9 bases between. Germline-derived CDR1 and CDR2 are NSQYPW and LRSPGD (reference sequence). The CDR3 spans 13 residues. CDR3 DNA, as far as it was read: TGCACCTGCAGTGCGGCAGGGAGCTAT. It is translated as CTCSAAGSY. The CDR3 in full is CTCSAAGSYEQYF. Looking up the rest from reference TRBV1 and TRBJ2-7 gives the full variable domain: VTLLEQNPRWRLVPRGQAVNLRCILKNSQYPWMSWYQQDLQKQLQWLFTLRSPGDKEVKSLPGADYLATRVTDTELRLQVANMSQGRTLYCTCSAAGSYEQYFGPGTRLTVL.

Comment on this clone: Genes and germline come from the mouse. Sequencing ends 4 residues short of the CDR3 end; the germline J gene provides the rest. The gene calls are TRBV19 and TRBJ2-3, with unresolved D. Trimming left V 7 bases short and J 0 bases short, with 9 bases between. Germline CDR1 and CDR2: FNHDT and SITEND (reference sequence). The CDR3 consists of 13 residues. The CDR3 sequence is CASRHFSAETLYF. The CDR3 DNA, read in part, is TGTGCCAGCCGACATTTTAGTGCAGAA.

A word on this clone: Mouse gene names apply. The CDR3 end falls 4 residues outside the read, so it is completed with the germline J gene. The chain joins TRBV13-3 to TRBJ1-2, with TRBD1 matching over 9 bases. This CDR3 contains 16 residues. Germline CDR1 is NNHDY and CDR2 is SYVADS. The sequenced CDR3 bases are TGTGCCAGCAGTGCCCGTACAGGGGGCAAGGACCCC. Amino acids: CASSARTGGKDP. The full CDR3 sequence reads CASSARTGGKDPDYTF.

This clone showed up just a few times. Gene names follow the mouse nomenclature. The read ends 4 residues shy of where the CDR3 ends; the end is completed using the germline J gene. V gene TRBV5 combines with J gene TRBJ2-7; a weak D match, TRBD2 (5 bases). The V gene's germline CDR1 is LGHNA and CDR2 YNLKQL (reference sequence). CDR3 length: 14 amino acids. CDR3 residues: CASSQEGLFYEQYF. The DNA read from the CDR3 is TGTGCCAGCAGCCAAGAAGGACTTTTTTAT.

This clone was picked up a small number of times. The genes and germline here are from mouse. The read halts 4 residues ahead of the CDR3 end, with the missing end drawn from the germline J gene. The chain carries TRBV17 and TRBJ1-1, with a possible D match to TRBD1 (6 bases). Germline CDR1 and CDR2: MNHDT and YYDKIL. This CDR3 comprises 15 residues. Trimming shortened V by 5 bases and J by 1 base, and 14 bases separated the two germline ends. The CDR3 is CASSDQGYGNTEVFF. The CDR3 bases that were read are TGTGCTAGCAGTGATCAGGGGTATGGAAACACA.

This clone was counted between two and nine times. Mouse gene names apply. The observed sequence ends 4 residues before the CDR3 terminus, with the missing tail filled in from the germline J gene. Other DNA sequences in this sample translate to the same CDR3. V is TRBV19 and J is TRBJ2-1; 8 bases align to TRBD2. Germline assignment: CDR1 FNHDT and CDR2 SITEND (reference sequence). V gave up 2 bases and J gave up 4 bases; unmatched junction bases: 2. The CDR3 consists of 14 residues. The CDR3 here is CASSINWGYAEQFF. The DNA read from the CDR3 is TGTGCCAGCAGTATCAACTGGGGGTATGCT.

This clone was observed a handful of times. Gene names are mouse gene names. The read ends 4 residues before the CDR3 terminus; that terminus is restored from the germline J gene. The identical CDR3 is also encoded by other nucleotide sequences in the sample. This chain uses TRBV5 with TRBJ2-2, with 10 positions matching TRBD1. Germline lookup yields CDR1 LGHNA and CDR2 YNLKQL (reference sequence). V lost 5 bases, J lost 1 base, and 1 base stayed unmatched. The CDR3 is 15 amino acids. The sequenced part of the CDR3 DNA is TGTGCCAGCAGCAGGGACAGGGGAAACACCGGG. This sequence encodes CASSRDRGNTG. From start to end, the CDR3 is CASSRDRGNTGQLYF.

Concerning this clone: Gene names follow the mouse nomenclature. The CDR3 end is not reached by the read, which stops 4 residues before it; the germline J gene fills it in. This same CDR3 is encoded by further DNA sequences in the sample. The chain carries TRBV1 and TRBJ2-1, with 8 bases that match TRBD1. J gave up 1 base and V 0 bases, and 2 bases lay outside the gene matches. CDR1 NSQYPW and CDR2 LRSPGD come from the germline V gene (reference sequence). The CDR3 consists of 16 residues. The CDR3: CTCSADRGPNYAEQFF. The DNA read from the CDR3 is TGCACCTGCAGTGCAGACAGGGGGCCGAACTATGCT.

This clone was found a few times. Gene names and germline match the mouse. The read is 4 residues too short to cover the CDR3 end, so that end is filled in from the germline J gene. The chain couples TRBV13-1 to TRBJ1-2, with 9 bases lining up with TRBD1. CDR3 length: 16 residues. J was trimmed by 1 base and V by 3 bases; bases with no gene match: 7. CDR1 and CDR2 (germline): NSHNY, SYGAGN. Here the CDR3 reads CASSAPGQGGNSDYTF. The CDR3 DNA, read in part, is TGTGCCAGCAGTGCCCCGGGACAGGGAGGAAACTCC.

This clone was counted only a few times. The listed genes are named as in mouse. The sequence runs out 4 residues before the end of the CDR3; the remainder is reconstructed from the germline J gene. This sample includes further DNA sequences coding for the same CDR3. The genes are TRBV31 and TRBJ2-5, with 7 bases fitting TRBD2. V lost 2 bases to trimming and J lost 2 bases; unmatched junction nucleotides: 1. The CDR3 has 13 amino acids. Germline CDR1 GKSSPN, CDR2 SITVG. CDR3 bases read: TGTGCCTGGAGTGGGGGGGTCCAAGAC. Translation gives CAWSGGVQD. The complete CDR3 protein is CAWSGGVQDTQYF.

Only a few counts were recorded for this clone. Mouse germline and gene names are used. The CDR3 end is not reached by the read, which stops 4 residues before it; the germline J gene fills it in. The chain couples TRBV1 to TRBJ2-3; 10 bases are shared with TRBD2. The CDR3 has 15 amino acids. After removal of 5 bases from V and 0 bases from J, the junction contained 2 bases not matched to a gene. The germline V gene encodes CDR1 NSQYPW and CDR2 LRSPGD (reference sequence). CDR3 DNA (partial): TGCACCTGCAGTAACTGGGGGGGTAGTGCAGAA. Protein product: CTCSNWGGSAE. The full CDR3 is CTCSNWGGSAETLYF.

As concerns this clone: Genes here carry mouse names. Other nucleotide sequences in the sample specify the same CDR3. The sequenced CDR3 bases are TGTGCCAGCAGTATTCCAGGGGACACCGGG. This codes for CASSIPGDTG. The CDR3 in full is CASSIPGDTGQLYF. The rearrangement uses TRBV19 and TRBJ2-2; TRBD1 might be the D (6 bases). The read comes to an end 4 residues before the CDR3 does, leaving the germline J gene to fill in the end. Germline assignment: CDR1 FNHDT and CDR2 SITEND (reference sequence). The CDR3 spans 14 residues. V lost 2 bases, J lost 3 bases, and 8 bases lay in between.

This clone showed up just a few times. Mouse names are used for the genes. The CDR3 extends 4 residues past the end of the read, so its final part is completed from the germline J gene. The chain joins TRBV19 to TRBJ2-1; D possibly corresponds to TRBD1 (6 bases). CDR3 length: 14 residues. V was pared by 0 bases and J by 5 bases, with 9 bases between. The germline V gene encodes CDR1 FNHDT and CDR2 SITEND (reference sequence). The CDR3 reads CASSIGGQNAEQFF. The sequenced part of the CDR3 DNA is TGTGCCAGCAGTATAGGGGGACAAAATGCT. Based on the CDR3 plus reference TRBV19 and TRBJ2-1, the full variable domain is GGIITQTPKFLIGQEGQKLTLKCQQNFNHDTMYWYRQDSGKGLRLIYYSITENDLQKGDLSEGYDASREKKSSFSLTVTSAQKNEMAVFLCASSIGGQNAEQFFGPGTRLTVL.

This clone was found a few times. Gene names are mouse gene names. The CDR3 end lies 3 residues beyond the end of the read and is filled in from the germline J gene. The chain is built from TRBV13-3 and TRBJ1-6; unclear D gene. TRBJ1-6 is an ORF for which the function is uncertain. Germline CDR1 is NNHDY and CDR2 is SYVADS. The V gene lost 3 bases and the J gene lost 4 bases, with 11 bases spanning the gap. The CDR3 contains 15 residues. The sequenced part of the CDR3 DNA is TGTGCCAGCAGTGGAGGCAGGATTTATAATTCGCCC. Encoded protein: CASSGGRIYNSP. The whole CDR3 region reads CASSGGRIYNSPLYF.

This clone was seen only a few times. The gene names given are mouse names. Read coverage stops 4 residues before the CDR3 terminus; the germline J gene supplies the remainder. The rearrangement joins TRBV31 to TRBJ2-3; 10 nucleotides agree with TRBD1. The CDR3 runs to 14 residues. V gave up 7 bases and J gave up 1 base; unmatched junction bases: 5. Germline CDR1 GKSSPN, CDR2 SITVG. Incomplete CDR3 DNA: TGTGCCTTGCGGGACAGGGGTGGTGCAGAA. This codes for CALRDRGGAE. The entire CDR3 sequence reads CALRDRGGAETLYF.

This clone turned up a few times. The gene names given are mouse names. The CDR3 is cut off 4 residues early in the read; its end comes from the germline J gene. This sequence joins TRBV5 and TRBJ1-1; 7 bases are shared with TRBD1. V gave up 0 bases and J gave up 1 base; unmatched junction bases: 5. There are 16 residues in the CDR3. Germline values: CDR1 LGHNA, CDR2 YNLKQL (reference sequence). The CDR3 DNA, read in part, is TGTGCCAGCAGCCAAGATGCCCGGACAGGGAACACA. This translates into CASSQDARTGNT. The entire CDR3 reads CASSQDARTGNTEVFF.

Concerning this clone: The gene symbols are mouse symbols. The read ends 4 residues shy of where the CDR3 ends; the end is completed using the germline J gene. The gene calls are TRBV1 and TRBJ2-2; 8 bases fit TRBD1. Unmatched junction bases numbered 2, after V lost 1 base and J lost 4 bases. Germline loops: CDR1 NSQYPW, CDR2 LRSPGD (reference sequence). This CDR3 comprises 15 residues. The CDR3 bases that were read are TGCACCTGCAGTGCAGGACAGGGGACCACCGGG. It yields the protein CTCSAGQGTTG. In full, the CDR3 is CTCSAGQGTTGQLYF.

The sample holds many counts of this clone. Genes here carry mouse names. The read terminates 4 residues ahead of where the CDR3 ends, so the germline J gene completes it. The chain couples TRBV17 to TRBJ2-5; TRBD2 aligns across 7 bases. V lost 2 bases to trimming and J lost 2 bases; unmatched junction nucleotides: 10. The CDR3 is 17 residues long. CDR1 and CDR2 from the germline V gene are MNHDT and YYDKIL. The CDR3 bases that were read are TGTGCTAGCAGTAGAATGCTGGGGGAGAAAGGCCAAGAC. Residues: CASSRMLGEKGQD. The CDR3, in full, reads CASSRMLGEKGQDTQYF.